Below, 4 T cell receptor beta chains from the same sample are listed, as sequenced in a study of OX40 agonist ivuxolimab in advanced cancers. Data came from immunoSEQ multiplex PCR; TCRdb stores just in-frame clones and leaves some out. The repertoire has some 80,000 clones, roughly 92% of them found once; the top ten carry 2.5% to 3%. This material consisted of CD4+ or CD8+ T cells sorted from blood, taken in a trial of the OX40 agonist ivuxolimab. These receptors were taken from an adult with an advanced solid tumor such as melanoma, head and neck, liver or kidney cancer.

The chain uses TRBV5-6 and TRBJ2-3; TRBD2 is a possible D gene (6 bases). V dropped 0 bases and J dropped 7 bases, with 18 bases sitting between them. From germline, CDR1 is SGHDT and CDR2 YYEEEE. This CDR3 region has 16 residues. The CDR3 here is CASSLAEGGRLHTQYF. CDR3 in DNA: TGTGCCAGCAGCTTGGCGGAGGGAGGCCGCCTACATACGCAGTATTTT.

This clone turned up a few times. DNA for the CDR3: TGTGCCAGCAGAGTCAGGGAGGACACCGGGGAGCTGTTTTTT. Translation gives CASRVREDTGELFF. V and J are TRBV6-1 and TRBJ2-2, with a possible D match to TRBD2 (6 bases). The CDR3 is 14 amino acids. The germline V gene encodes CDR1 MNHNS and CDR2 SASEGT. With 6 bases removed from V and 3 bases from J, the gap between germline ends came to 11 bases.

This clone was detected only once. The V gene is TRBV5-6, the J gene TRBJ2-5; 9 nucleotides match TRBD1. The V and J ends lost 5 bases and 7 bases, in that order; junction bases with no gene match: 12. There are 15 residues in the CDR3. Per germline, CDR1 SGHDT and CDR2 YYEEEE. CDR3 amino acids: CASRGGQGRLRTQYF. As DNA, the CDR3 is TGTGCCAGCAGGGGGGGACAGGGACGCCTTCGGACCCAGTACTTC.

The V and J genes are TRBV7-6 and TRBJ2-1; possibly TRBD2 for D (5 bases). CDR1 is SGHVS and CDR2 is FNYEAQ in the germline V gene. V was pared by 5 bases and J by 6 bases, with 14 bases between. The CDR3 length is 14 residues. Written as DNA, the CDR3 is TGTGCCAGCAGCCTCGACCTAGCTTTCAATGAGCAGTTCTTC. Translated, it gives CASSLDLAFNEQFF.